The clone carrying this TCR beta chain was observed at least ten times. Its antigen is still unknown. These data originate in a study of beta chain features in type 1 diabetes. Whole-study results and caveats: Shorter TCRB CDR3s, moderately but significantly so, marked every one of the four CD4+ subsets in Type 1 diabetes patients.

Germline V gene lookup returns CDR1 SGHRS and CDR2 YFSETQ. The CDR3 loop spans 15 amino acids. The germline V and J ends were trimmed by 0 bases and 5 bases, with 14 bases remaining between them. Investigators reverse transcribed all isolated RNA, so they sequenced expressed TCRB transcripts. Naive, central memory and regulatory T cell samples yielded about 3.57 million reads on average. Clones were read by immunoSEQ multiplex PCR, and TCRdb kept only the in-frame ones, dropping some. The sample records a few hundred thousand clones, 8.5% to 10% being singletons. The single heparinised draw taken from each donor contained around 110 mL of blood on average.

The sequencing sample was made of central memory CD4+ T cells from blood. The clonotype was recovered from a man aged 30 to 39 with type 1 diabetes. V gene TRBV5-1 combines with J gene TRBJ1-1; D gene uncertain. CDR3 DNA sequence: TGCGCCAGCAGCTTGGAAGGCAGAACGGGGACTGAAGCTTTCTTT. Residues: CASSLEGRTGTEAFF.